This T cell receptor beta chain is from a study of blood T cell repertoires in COVID-19. Whole-study context: The analysed material was cDNA or gDNA that came from T cells, B-cell-depleted T cells, or PBMCs.

TCRdb's table, derived via immunoSEQ multiplex PCR, lists solely in-frame clones and lacks some. Of tens of thousands of clones in the sample, approximately 86% were seen once. Germline-derived CDR1 and CDR2 are SGHTA and FQGNSA. Trimming took 5 bases from V and 1 from J; bases not matched to a gene: 5. The CDR3 length is 16 residues. The rearrangement links TRBV7-2 to TRBJ2-5; 12 bases fit TRBD2. The TCR comes from a man aged 60 to 75 with active or convalescent COVID-19. Sequenced material: peripheral blood. CDR3 DNA sequence: TGTGCCAGCAGCCCTTGGACTAGCGGGGTCCAAGAGACCCAGTACTTC. Residues: CASSPWTSGVQETQYF. Full variable domain (outside the CDR3, taken from reference TRBV7-2 and TRBJ2-5): GAGVSQSPSNKVTEKGKDVELRCDPISGHTALYWYRQSLGQGLEFLIYFQGNSAPDKSGLPSDRFSAERTGGSVSTLTIQRTQQEDSAVYLCASSPWTSGVQETQYFGPGTRLLVL.